This T cell receptor beta chain was profiled in a study of post-analysis software for immune sequencing data. Study results and limitations: Four or five TRBV segments were more frequent in patients than controls; TRBV5-6, TRBV5-1 and TRBV20-1 belonged to this group.

This clonotype appeared a few times. Its antigen is not identified. The CDR3 is made up of 15 amino acids. Germline CDR1 SGHRS, CDR2 YFSETQ. Deletions cut 1 base from V and 3 bases from J, with 13 bases between. Unique molecular identifiers tagged the TCR beta cDNA libraries. In TCRdb, the PCR reads were re-called with MiXCR into one record per CDR3 protein. Of 550,000 to 700,000 distinct CDR3 sequences in the sample, about 40% are singletons; the top ten hold roughly 1.7%. The rearrangement joins TRBV5-1 to TRBJ2-5; no reliable D call. The TCR originated in a girl aged 5 to 17 with multiple sclerosis. Material: blood. The CDR3 bases are TGCGCCAGCAGCTTGAGCCCATTGTTTAAAGAGACCCAGTACTTC. Its protein is CASSLSPLFKETQYF.